This T cell receptor (beta chain) appears in the sequencing data of a study of Graves' ophthalmopathy and Graves' hyperthyroidism. Study-level points and caveats: With about 71% sensitivity and 72% to 80% specificity, the model predicted ophthalmopathy progression.

Other autoimmune diseases, uncontrolled infections, pregnancy and lactation each led to patient exclusion. RNA transcripts served as template for amplifying TCR beta CDR3 sequences. Second-round multiplex PCR followed a first-round RT-PCR using HTBI primers. TCRdb re-analysed the multiplex PCR reads in MiXCR, keeping a single row per CDR3 protein. The data hold hundreds of thousands of distinct CDR3 sequences, with 20% to 25% observed a single time. In the case of this clonotype: Its antigen remains unknown.

Looked up from germline, CDR1 is SEHNR and CDR2 is FQNEAQ (reference sequence). V trimming: 8 bases; J trimming: 3 bases; junction bases outside the gene matches: 8. CDR3 length equals 14 residues. This clonotype originated in a woman aged 18-29 years with stable Graves' hyperthyroidism. Some clones in this sample may be carry-over from other donors' samples. The rearrangement uses TRBV7-9 and TRBJ2-7; TRBD1 agrees at 9 bases. Sample: peripheral blood. This CDR3 reads CASCPGQGFYEQYF. CDR3 bases: TGTGCCAGCTGCCCGGGACAGGGTTTCTACGAGCAGTACTTC.